The 12 T cell receptor beta chains given below trace back to one sample, sequenced in a study of blood T cell repertoires in COVID-19. The protocol was immunoSEQ multiplex PCR, while the TCRdb copy is restricted to in-frame clones and leaves out a portion. The repertoire holds roughly 99,000 clones, with roughly 90% as singletons. Sample: peripheral blood. The receptors were sampled from a man aged 40-49 years with active or convalescent COVID-19.

CDR3 sequence reads: CASIDRGTSTEAFF. CDR3 bases: TGTGCCAGCATTGACAGGGGAACGAGCACTGAAGCTTTCTTT. The chain carries TRBV27 and TRBJ1-1; 8 nucleotides align to TRBD1. The CDR3 is 14 residues long. V lost 7 bases and J lost 4; bases outside the gene matches: 8. CDR1 and CDR2 (germline): MNHEY, SMNVEV (reference sequence).

The CDR3 sequence: CAWLTSGSLFF. CDR3 sequence (DNA): TGTGCCTGGTTAACTAGCGGGAGTCTGTTTTTT. V usage is TRBV30 and J usage is TRBJ2-2; 11 bases fit TRBD2. Germline CDR1 GTSNPN, CDR2 SVGIG (reference sequence). The V segment lost 5 bases and the J segment 14 bases; nucleotides outside the gene matches: 4. This CDR3 contains 11 residues.

The rearrangement links TRBV7-9 to TRBJ1-1; 10 nucleotides match TRBD1. From germline, CDR1 is SEHNR and CDR2 FQNEAQ (reference sequence). The V and J ends lost 3 bases and 4 bases, in that order; junction bases with no gene match: 8. The CDR3 contains 16 residues. The CDR3 DNA reads TGTGCCAGCAGCTTCGACAGGACAGGGGGATTCACTGAAGCTTTCTTT. This sequence encodes CASSFDRTGGFTEAFF.

This chain links TRBV4-3 with TRBJ2-1, with TRBD2 matching 10 bases. The CDR3 contains 17 residues. CDR1 is LGHNA, CDR2 YSLEER, per germline. V was pared by 0 bases and J by 4 bases, with 6 bases of the junction left unmatched. CDR3 DNA: TGCGCCAGCAGCCAAGAGATCGGGACTAGCGTGTACAATGAGCAGTTCTTC. Residues: CASSQEIGTSVYNEQFF.

The V call is TRBV9, the J call TRBJ1-5, with D perhaps matching TRBD1 (6 bases). Per the germline V gene, CDR1 is SGDLS and CDR2 is YYNGEE. This CDR3 spans 15 amino acids. Trimming shortened V by 6 bases and J by 7 bases, and 20 bases separated the two germline ends. DNA of the CDR3: TGTGCCAGCAATCCGTCAGGGGCGCCGGGGCAGCCCCAGCATTTT. Encoded protein: CASNPSGAPGQPQHF.

This clone was found once. This rearrangement joins TRBV4-1 to TRBJ2-3; unclear D gene. Germline CDR1 and CDR2: MGHRA and YSYEKL. V lost 1 base and J lost 5, with 4 bases in between. CDR3 length equals 12 residues. The CDR3, as DNA: TGCGCCAGCAGCCAAGTTAGAGATACGCAGTATTTT. Translating it yields CASSQVRDTQYF.

The V gene is TRBV6-6, the J gene TRBJ2-1, with 12 bases lining up with TRBD2. V trimming: 4 bases; J trimming: 5 bases; junction bases outside the gene matches: 3. Germline CDR1 is MNHNY and CDR2 is SVGAGI (reference sequence). This CDR3 is 15 amino acids long. The CDR3 nucleotides read TGTGCCAGCAGTTCTAGGACTAGCGGGAACAATGAGCAGTTCTTC. It codes for CASSSRTSGNNEQFF.

V usage is TRBV12-3 or TRBV12-4 and J usage is TRBJ1-5, with TRBD1 matching over 9 bases. After removal of 6 bases from V and 8 bases from J, the junction contained 2 bases not matched to a gene. The CDR3 is 12 residues long. CDR3 DNA: TGTGCCAGCAGCGGGGACAGGGAGCCCCAGCATTTT. Its translation: CASSGDREPQHF.

The V and J genes are TRBV15 and TRBJ2-7, with a tentative D call TRBD2 (5 bases). The CDR3 length is 12 residues. Looked up from germline, CDR1 is LNHNV and CDR2 is YYDKDF (reference sequence). The germline V and J ends were trimmed by 8 bases and 13 bases, with 21 bases remaining between them. The CDR3: CATSKEENPAYF. DNA for the CDR3: TGTGCCACCTCGAAGGAGGAAAACCCAGCCTACTTC.

This clone has just one count. At the DNA level, this CDR3 is encoded by other sequences in the same sample as well. The rearrangement uses TRBV7-3 and TRBJ2-2, with D possibly matching TRBD1 (6 bases). The CDR3 runs 16 residues. CDR1 and CDR2 from the germline V gene are SGHTA and FQGTGA. V gave up 3 bases and J gave up 4 bases, with 15 bases separating them. CDR3 bases: TGTGCCAGCAGCTTGGTAGGGGGTGGGAGCACCGGGGAGCTGTTTTTT. Amino acids: CASSLVGGGSTGELFF.

The chain carries TRBV6-5 and TRBJ2-3; D gene ambiguous. This CDR3 has 13 amino acids. CDR1 is MNHEY and CDR2 is SVGAGI in the germline V gene. Trimming took 6 bases from V and 0 from J, leaving 7 bases between them. The CDR3 loop is CASRTVSTDTQYF. DNA of the CDR3: TGTGCCAGCAGAACGGTGAGCACAGATACGCAGTATTTT.

The genes are TRBV20-1 and TRBJ1-1; 7 nucleotides agree with TRBD1. This CDR3 comprises 11 residues. With V trimmed by 6 bases and J by 11 bases, 9 bases remained unmatched. Germline values: CDR1 DFQATT, CDR2 SNEGSKA (reference sequence). CDR3 in DNA: TGCAGTGCAGGAGGGGGCGCGGTGGCTTTCTTT. This codes for CSAGGGAVAFF.